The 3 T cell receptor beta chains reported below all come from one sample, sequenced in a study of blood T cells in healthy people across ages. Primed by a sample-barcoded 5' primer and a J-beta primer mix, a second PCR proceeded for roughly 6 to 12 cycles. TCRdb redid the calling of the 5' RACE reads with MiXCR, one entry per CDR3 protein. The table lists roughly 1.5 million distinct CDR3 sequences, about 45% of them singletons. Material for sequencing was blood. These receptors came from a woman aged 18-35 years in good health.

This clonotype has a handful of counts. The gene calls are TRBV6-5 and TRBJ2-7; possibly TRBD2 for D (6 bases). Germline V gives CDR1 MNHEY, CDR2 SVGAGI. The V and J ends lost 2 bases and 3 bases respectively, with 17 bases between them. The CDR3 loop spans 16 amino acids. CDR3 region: CASSYRSGWGGYEQYF. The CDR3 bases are TGTGCCAGCAGTTACAGAAGCGGCTGGGGAGGCTACGAGCAGTACTTC.

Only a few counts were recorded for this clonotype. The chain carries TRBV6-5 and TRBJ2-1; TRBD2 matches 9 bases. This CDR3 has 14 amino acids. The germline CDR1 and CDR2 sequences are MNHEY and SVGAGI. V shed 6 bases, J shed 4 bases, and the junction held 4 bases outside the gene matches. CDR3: CASRRTSEYNEQFF. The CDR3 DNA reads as TGTGCCAGCAGGAGGACTAGCGAGTACAATGAGCAGTTCTTC.

CDR3 amino acids: CASSLPDYRDRVHDEQFF. CDR3 coding DNA: TGTGCCAGCAGCCTACCGGATTACCGGGACAGGGTGCACGATGAGCAGTTCTTC. The V and J genes are TRBV7-9 and TRBJ2-1, with 9 bases lining up with TRBD1. From germline, CDR1 is SEHNR and CDR2 FQNEAQ (reference sequence). This CDR3 has 18 residues. V dropped 5 bases and J dropped 8; count of bases not matched to a gene: 19. Full variable domain (missing parts from reference TRBV7-9 and TRBJ2-1): DTGVSQNPRHKITKRGQNVTFRCDPISEHNRLYWYRQTLGQGPEFLTYFQNEAQLEKSRLLSDRFSAERPKGSFSTLEIQRTEQGDSAMYLCASSLPDYRDRVHDEQFFGPGTRLTVL.